This record looks at one TCR beta chain sequence and its context. This specimen belongs to a study of blood T cell repertoires in COVID-19. V lost 5 bases, J lost 3 bases, and 14 bases lay in between. The germline V gene has CDR1 KGHSH and CDR2 LQKENI. The CDR3 loop spans 16 amino acids. TCRdb's table, derived via immunoSEQ multiplex PCR, lists solely in-frame clones and lacks some. The sample lists over 350,000 clones, about nine tenths occurring once. This clonotype was sampled from a woman aged 25 to 39 with active or convalescent COVID-19. Sequenced sample: peripheral blood. This chain joins TRBV18 and TRBJ1-6; D may be TRBD1 (6 bases). The CDR3 region has the DNA TGTGCCAGCTCATCCTACAGGGTGAGCTATAATTCACCCCTCCACTTT. It specifies CASSSYRVSYNSPLHF. Using reference TRBV18 and TRBJ1-6 for the parts outside the CDR3, the full variable domain is NAGVMQNPRHLVRRRGQEARLRCSPMKGHSHVYWYRQLPEEGLKFMVYLQKENIIDESGMPKERFSAEFPKEGPSILRIQQVVRGDSAAYFCASSSYRVSYNSPLHFGNGTRLTVT.